The present T cell receptor (beta chain) was sequenced within a study of lung T cells in sarcoidosis with Löfgren's syndrome. As for the study in general: Sarcoidosis features CD4+ T cell accumulation in bronchoalveolar lavage fluid.

TCRdb called the reads again in MiXCR, with one record for every CDR3 protein. The data hold tens of thousands of distinct CDR3 sequences, with 21% observed a single time. CDR1 is LNHDA, CDR2 SQIVND, per germline (reference sequence). With 5 bases removed from V and 9 bases from J, the gap between germline ends came to 35 bases. CDR3 length: 20 residues. Findings and caveats of the study: Multiple Löfgren's syndrome patients reportedly shared TRAV12-1 and TRBV2 CDR3 motifs.

On this clonotype: The antigen remains unidentified.

What was sequenced was CD4+ T cells from PBMCs. J is TRBJ1-5 and V is TRBV19, with D perhaps matching TRBD1 (5 bases). This receptor was taken from a human donor with sarcoidosis (Löfgren's syndrome or another form), or a control subject (not recorded which). CDR3 residues: CASSPPFADKHYSNHGPQHF. CDR3 DNA sequence: TGTGCCAGTAGTCCTCCGTTTGCGGACAAACACTATAGCAATCATGGGCCCCAGCATTTT.